A selection of T cell receptor beta chains follows, all from one sample in a study of neurological immune-mediated disorders. TCRdb analysed the 5' RACE reads with MiXCR anew, one entry per CDR3 protein. Here the sample spans approximately 66,000 distinct CDR3 sequences, around 3% being singletons. The sample consisted of PBMCs. The receptors here all came from a man in his forties or fifties with multiple sclerosis. CDR3s include the opening cysteine and the closing phenylalanine or tryptophan. The order of the fields is CDR3 DNA, CDR3 protein, clone size, V gene, J gene, D gene. D genes are given only for firm matches. Not every row has a clone size; where given, it reads once, few, many or a size class.

TGTGCCAGCAGTTTGGGACAGAAGAACACTGAAGCTTTCTTT,CASSLGQKNTEAFF,many,TRBV12-3/TRBV12-4,TRBJ1-1,TRBD1
TGCGCCAGCAGCTTGGATCCAGGGCTAGATGAAAAACTGTTTTTT,CASSLDPGLDEKLFF,medium-sized,TRBV5-1,TRBJ1-4,-
TGTGCCATCAGTGCCCCTTCCAAAAGAACTTTCTTT,CAISAPSKRTFF,many,TRBV10-3,TRBJ1-1,-
TGTGCCTCATTACGAGGGCGCTCGAGCACAGATACGCAGTATTTT,CASLRGRSSTDTQYF,many,TRBV15,TRBJ2-3,-
TGTGCCAGCAGCCAAGACACCTATGAGCAGTTCTTC,CASSQDTYEQFF,many,TRBV3-1,TRBJ2-1,-
TGCAGTGCTAGGTCTTCAAGTCCGGCGGGGAGCAATAAGACCCAGAATTTT,CSARSSSPAGSNKTQNF,-,TRBV20-1,TRBJ1-5,-
TGTGCCAGCAGCACCTTCAAGGGGCACACCTACGAGCAGTACTTC,CASSTFKGHTYEQYF,few,TRBV11-2,TRBJ2-7,-
TGTGCCAGCAGCTCCTTCGGGCAGGGAAGACAATATGAGCAGTTCTTC,CASSSFGQGRQYEQFF,-,TRBV7-6,TRBJ2-1,-
TGCAGCGTTGATCAGGGAAACTCGGGGAATGAGCAGTTCTTC,CSVDQGNSGNEQFF,many,TRBV29-1,TRBJ2-1,-
TGTGCCAGCAGTTTACGACAGGGGTACGAGCAGTACTTC,CASSLRQGYEQYF,-,TRBV27,TRBJ2-7,TRBD1
TGTGCCATCACTCCCGGGACAAGTCAAGAGACCCAGTACTTC,CAITPGTSQETQYF,many,TRBV10-3,TRBJ2-5,-
TGTGCCAGCAGCTTAAATTCCCCGGGTGGCACCGGGGAGCTGTTTTTT,CASSLNSPGGTGELFF,many,TRBV7-3,TRBJ2-2,-
TGTGCCAGCAGTCTCAGGGGTAGGTACGAGCAGTACTTC,CASSLRGRYEQYF,many,TRBV25-1,TRBJ2-7,-
TGTGCCAGCAGCTTACAAGGGCGAAACACTGAAGCTTTCTTT,CASSLQGRNTEAFF,-,TRBV7-6,TRBJ1-1,-
TGTGCCAGCAGACCGTCCCCCTTGGGGGTAATGAACACTGAAGCTTTCTTT,CASRPSPLGVMNTEAFF,many,TRBV7-9,TRBJ1-1,-
TGCGCCAGCAGCAGAGGACAGGGCACCTACGAGCAGTACTTC,CASSRGQGTYEQYF,many,TRBV5-1,TRBJ2-7,TRBD1
TGTGCCATCAGTGTTTCTAGCGAGAGCAGGTTCTTC,CAISVSSESRFF,many,TRBV10-3,TRBJ2-1,-
TGTGCCATCAGTTCAAACAGCTACGAGCAGTACTTC,CAISSNSYEQYF,many,TRBV10-3,TRBJ2-7,-
TGTGCCAGCACCGGGACAGGGCATGGCTACACCTTC,CASTGTGHGYTF,many,TRBV6-6,TRBJ1-2,TRBD1
TGCAGTGCTTTTAATTTACGGGACGGCTCTGGAAACACCATATATTTT,CSAFNLRDGSGNTIYF,many,TRBV20-1,TRBJ1-3,-
TGCAGCGTCGCTGGACTAGCGGGAGGTGTAAGGATGGCAGATACGCAGTATTTT,CSVAGLAGGVRMADTQYF,many,TRBV29-1,TRBJ2-3,TRBD2
TGTGCCAGCAGCCCACCAGGACAGGGGTCGGGGTCACCCCTCCACTTT,CASSPPGQGSGSPLHF,many,TRBV2,TRBJ1-6,TRBD1
TGTGCCAGCAGCCCGGGACAGGGGGGACGGCAGCCCCAGCATTTT,CASSPGQGGRQPQHF,many,TRBV2,TRBJ1-5,TRBD1
TGTGCCAGCAGCCAGGAGATTGCCATATATTTT,CASSQEIAIYF,many,TRBV14,TRBJ1-3,-
TGCGCCAGCAGCCTAGGGACGGTCTCCTACGAGCAGTACTTC,CASSLGTVSYEQYF,many,TRBV5-1,TRBJ2-7,-
TGTGCCAGCAGCCCCGTGCAGGGAGCCTACGAGCAGTACTTC,CASSPVQGAYEQYF,many,TRBV7-2,TRBJ2-7,-
TGCAGTGCTAGCCAGGGAACCCAAACCGGGGAGCTGTTTTTT,CSASQGTQTGELFF,many,TRBV20-1,TRBJ2-2,-
TGTGCCAGCAGCGTAGGGAGCGGGGGGGCCAGGACCGGGGAGCTGTTTTTT,CASSVGSGGARTGELFF,many,TRBV9,TRBJ2-2,TRBD2
TGCAGTGCTAGGGGACTAGCGGAAGAGACCCAGTACTTC,CSARGLAEETQYF,many,TRBV20-1,TRBJ2-5,TRBD2
TGCGCCAGCAAGTCGGGGGCGGGAGACTCAAATACGCAGTATTTT,CASKSGAGDSNTQYF,many,TRBV5-1,TRBJ2-3,-
TGTGCCAGCAGCTCTTCAGGGACTCCCCTCTACAATGAGCAGTTCTTC,CASSSSGTPLYNEQFF,many,TRBV21-1,TRBJ2-1,-